One and the same sample provided the 11 T cell receptor beta chains below, sequenced in a study of T cell repertoires in cytomegalovirus infection. MiXCR was run by TCRdb on the reads, yielding one entry per CDR3 protein. Here the sample spans 120,000 to 150,000 distinct CDR3 sequences, 5.5% to 8% being singletons. The specimen sequenced was PBMCs. The receptors were sampled from a human donor in good health (CMV status not recorded). Some clones in this sample may be carry-over from other donors' samples.

This clonotype showed up many times. The chain uses TRBV6-5 and TRBJ2-4; the match to TRBD2 covers 7 bases. V lost 7 bases to trimming and J lost 6 bases; unmatched junction nucleotides: 12. CDR1 is MNHEY, CDR2 SVGAGI, per germline. The CDR3 spans 15 residues. CDR3 DNA: TGTGCCAGCAAAAAGGCCGGGACGGGGGGAAACATTCAGTACTTC. This codes for CASKKAGTGGNIQYF.

This clonotype has ten or more counts. The V and J genes are TRBV12-3 or TRBV12-4 and TRBJ2-7, with 10 bases matching TRBD1. V shed 5 bases and J 2 bases; nucleotides not matched to a gene: 9. The CDR3 has 16 amino acids. This chain's CDR3 is CASSTSRDRGAYEQYF. CDR3 DNA: TGTGCCAGCAGTACCAGCCGGGACAGGGGCGCCTACGAGCAGTACTTC.

This clonotype was counted ten times or more. The chain recombines TRBV7-7 with TRBJ2-3; the match to TRBD1 covers 9 bases. The CDR3 has 15 amino acids. The germline V gene encodes CDR1 SSHAT and CDR2 FNYEAQ (reference sequence). With V trimmed by 3 bases and J by 6 bases, 7 bases remained unmatched. The CDR3 reads CASSFGQGMADTQYF. In nucleotides, the CDR3 is TGTGCCAGCAGCTTCGGACAGGGGATGGCGGATACGCAGTATTTT.

This clonotype has a count of ten or more. The chain joins TRBV28 to TRBJ1-1, with TRBD1 as a possible D gene (6 bases). The CDR3 runs 13 residues. V was shortened by 7 bases and J by 10 bases, with 19 bases between the two germline ends. CDR1 is MDHEN and CDR2 is SYDVKM in the germline V gene. CDR3 sequence reads: CASILRGEGRAFF. The CDR3 nucleotides read TGTGCCAGCATACTCAGGGGCGAAGGGCGAGCTTTCTTT.

This clonotype was seen repeatedly, ten times or more. The rearrangement joins TRBV7-2 to TRBJ2-7; 11 bases line up with TRBD2. The CDR3 spans 15 residues. CDR1 and CDR2 (germline): SGHTA, FQGNSA. V lost 5 bases and J lost 7; bases outside the gene matches: 10. This CDR3 reads CASSTTSGGHGEQYF. CDR3 nucleotides: TGTGCCAGCAGCACAACTAGCGGGGGCCACGGGGAGCAGTACTTC.

This clonotype was counted ten times or more. Mismatch with germline at one junction end may stem from a read error. The chain employs TRBV7-9 and TRBJ2-7, with D unresolved. The CDR3 loop spans 14 amino acids. Looked up from germline, CDR1 is SEHNR and CDR2 is FQNEAQ (reference sequence). DNA of the CDR3: TGTGCCAGCAGTCCCGTGTTGATACCCTACGAGCAGTGCTTC. It encodes CASSPVLIPYEQCF. The full variable domain, rest sourced from reference TRBV7-9 and TRBJ2-7, is DTGVSQNPRHKITKRGQNVTFRCDPISEHNRLYWYRQTLGQGPEFLTYFQNEAQLEKSRLLSDRFSAERPKGSFSTLEIQRTEQGDSAMYLCASSPVLIPYEQCFGPGTRLTVT.

Ten or more counts support this clonotype. The chain carries TRBV6-2 or TRBV6-3 and TRBJ2-3, with 8 bases matching TRBD2. The CDR3 loop spans 17 amino acids. V trimming: 2 bases; J trimming: 0 bases; junction bases outside the gene matches: 7. Looked up from germline, CDR1 is MNHEY and CDR2 is SVGEGT. The CDR3 DNA follows: TGTGCCAGCAGTTACCCCCAGCGGGGGACTAGCACAGATACGCAGTATTTT. Its protein is CASSYPQRGTSTDTQYF.

This clonotype showed up many times. The V and J genes are TRBV7-2 and TRBJ1-1; TRBD1 matches at 7 bases. The CDR3 length is 15 residues. Germline CDR1 SGHTA, CDR2 FQGNSA. Losses at the gene ends were 5 bases for V and 4 bases for J; bases not matched to a gene: 10. The CDR3 sequence: CASSRFTGVGTEAFF. The CDR3 bases are TGTGCCAGCAGCCGATTCACAGGGGTCGGCACTGAAGCTTTCTTT.

This clonotype was recorded a few times. The CDR3, as DNA: TGCGCCAGCAGCCAAGAAGGGCGACAGGCCGGCAAAAACATTCAGTACTTC. Protein sequence: CASSQEGRQAGKNIQYF. The chain recombines TRBV4-1 with TRBJ2-4; the D gene is possibly TRBD1 (6 bases). The CDR3 is 17 amino acids. CDR1 is MGHRA, CDR2 YSYEKL, per germline. Trimming took off 0 bases at V and 3 bases at J, with 15 bases between the two ends.

Ten or more counts support this clonotype. The CDR3 DNA follows: TGTGCCATCAGTGGACAGGGGAACACTGAAGCTTTCTTT. Its protein is CAISGQGNTEAFF. This sequence joins TRBV10-3 and TRBJ1-1; 7 bases match TRBD1. CDR3 size: 13 residues. The V and J ends lost 4 bases and 1 base, in that order; junction bases with no gene match: 0. Germline assignment: CDR1 ENHRY and CDR2 SYGVKD.

This clonotype was found many times. The chain carries TRBV23-1 and TRBJ2-3, with D perhaps TRBD1 (6 bases). TRBV23-1 is flagged as an ORF with uncertain function. Trimming left V 7 bases short and J 4 bases short, with 12 bases between. CDR3 length: 13 amino acids. CDR3 region: CASTGVLPDTQYF. The CDR3 DNA reads TGCGCCAGCACAGGGGTGCTCCCAGATACGCAGTATTTT.